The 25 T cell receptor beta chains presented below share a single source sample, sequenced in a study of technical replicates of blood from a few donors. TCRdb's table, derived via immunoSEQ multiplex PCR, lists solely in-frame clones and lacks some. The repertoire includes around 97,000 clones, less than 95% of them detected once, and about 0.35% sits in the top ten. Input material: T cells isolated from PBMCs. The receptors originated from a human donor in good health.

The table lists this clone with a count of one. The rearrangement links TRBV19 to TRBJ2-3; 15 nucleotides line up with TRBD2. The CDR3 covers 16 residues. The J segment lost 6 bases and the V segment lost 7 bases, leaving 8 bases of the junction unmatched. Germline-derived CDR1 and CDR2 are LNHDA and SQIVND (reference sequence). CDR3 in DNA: TGTGCCAGTAATCGGACTAGCGGGAGGGTGAGGGATACGCAGTATTTT. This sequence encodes CASNRTSGRVRDTQYF.

The CDR3 region is CASSQAYIGRAYSTDTQYF. DNA for the CDR3: TGTGCCAGCAGCCAAGCGTATATTGGTCGTGCCTATAGCACAGATACGCAGTATTTT. The chain combines TRBV14 with TRBJ2-3; D unresolved. The CDR3 is 19 amino acids. The V end lost 1 base, the J end lost 0 bases, and 20 bases lay between the germline ends. Germline CDR1 and CDR2: SGHDN and FVKESK.

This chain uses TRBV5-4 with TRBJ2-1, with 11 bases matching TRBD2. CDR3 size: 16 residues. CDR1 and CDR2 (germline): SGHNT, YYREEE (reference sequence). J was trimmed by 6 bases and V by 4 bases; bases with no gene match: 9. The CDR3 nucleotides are TGTGCCAGCAGCCCCTCTAGCGGGAGGATCACCAATGAGCAGTTCTTC. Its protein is CASSPSSGRITNEQFF.

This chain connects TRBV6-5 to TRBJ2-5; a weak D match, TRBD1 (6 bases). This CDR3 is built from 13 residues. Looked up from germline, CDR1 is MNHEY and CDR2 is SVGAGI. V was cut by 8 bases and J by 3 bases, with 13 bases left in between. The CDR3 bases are TGTGCCAGCGGGACAAGGGGAAAAGAGACCCAGTACTTC. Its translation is CASGTRGKETQYF.

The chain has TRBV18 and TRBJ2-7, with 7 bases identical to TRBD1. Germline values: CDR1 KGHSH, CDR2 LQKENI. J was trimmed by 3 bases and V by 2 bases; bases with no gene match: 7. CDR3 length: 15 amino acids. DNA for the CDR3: TGTGCCAGCTCACCAACCTATGGGACAGTCTACGAGCAGTACTTC. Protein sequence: CASSPTYGTVYEQYF.

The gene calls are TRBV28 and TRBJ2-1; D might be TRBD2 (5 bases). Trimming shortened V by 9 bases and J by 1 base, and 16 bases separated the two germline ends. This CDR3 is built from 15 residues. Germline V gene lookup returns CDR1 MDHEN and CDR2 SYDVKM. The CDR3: CASCLPGVSYNEQFF. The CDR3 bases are TGTGCCAGTTGCCTTCCCGGGGTTTCCTACAATGAGCAGTTCTTC.

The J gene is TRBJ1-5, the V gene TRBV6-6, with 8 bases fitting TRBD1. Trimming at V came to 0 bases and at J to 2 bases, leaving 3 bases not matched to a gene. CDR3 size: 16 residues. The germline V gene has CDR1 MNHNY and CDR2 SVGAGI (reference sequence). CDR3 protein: CASSYSADRGNQPQHF. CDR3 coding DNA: TGTGCCAGCAGTTACTCGGCGGACAGGGGCAATCAGCCCCAGCATTTT.

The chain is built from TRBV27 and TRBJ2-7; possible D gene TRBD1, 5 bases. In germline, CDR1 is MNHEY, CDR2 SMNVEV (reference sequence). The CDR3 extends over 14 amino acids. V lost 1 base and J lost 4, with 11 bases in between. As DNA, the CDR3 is TGTGCCAGCAGTTTATTGCAGGGTGGGTACGAGCAGTACTTC. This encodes CASSLLQGGYEQYF.

CDR3 sequence reads: CASSLGAGDKNQPQHF. CDR3 bases: TGTGCCAGCAGTTTAGGGGCCGGCGACAAGAATCAGCCCCAGCATTTT. The rearrangement links TRBV27 to TRBJ1-5, with D possibly TRBD1 on 5 matching bases. This CDR3 is built from 16 residues. V was shortened by 2 bases and J by 4 bases, with 15 bases between the two germline ends. In germline, CDR1 is MNHEY, CDR2 SMNVEV (reference sequence).

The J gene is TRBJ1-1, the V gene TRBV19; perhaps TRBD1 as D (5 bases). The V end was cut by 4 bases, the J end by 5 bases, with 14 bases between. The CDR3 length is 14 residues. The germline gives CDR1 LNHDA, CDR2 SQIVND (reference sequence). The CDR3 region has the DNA TGTGCCAGTAGTACTCAGTCTAGGGGAACTGAAGCTTTCTTT. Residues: CASSTQSRGTEAFF.

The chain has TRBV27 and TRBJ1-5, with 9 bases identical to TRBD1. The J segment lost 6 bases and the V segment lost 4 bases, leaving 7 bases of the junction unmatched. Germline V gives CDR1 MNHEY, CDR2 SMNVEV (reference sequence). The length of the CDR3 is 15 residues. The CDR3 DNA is TGTGCCAGCAGTTGGACAGGGGCGGATATTCAGCCCCAGCATTTT. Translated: CASSWTGADIQPQHF.

CDR3 loop: CASGGETGELFF. The CDR3 DNA follows: TGTGCCAGCGGGGGGGAGACCGGGGAGCTGTTTTTT. The chain links TRBV6-5 to TRBJ2-2; 7 bases map to TRBD2. Germline assignment: CDR1 MNHEY and CDR2 SVGAGI. With 8 bases clipped from V and 5 bases from J, the junction kept 2 bases outside the gene matches. This CDR3 has 12 amino acids.

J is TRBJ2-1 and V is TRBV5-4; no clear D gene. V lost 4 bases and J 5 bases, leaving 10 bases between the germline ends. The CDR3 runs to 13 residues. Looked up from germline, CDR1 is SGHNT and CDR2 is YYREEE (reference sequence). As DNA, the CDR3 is TGTGCCAGCAGCGTGTCCTCAGACAATGAGCAGTTCTTC. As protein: CASSVSSDNEQFF.

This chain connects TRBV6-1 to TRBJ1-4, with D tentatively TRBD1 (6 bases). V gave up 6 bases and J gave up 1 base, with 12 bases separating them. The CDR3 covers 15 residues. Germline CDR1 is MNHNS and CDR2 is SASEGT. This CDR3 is CASSGLRGTNEKLFF. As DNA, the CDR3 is TGTGCCAGCAGCGGACTCAGGGGAACTAATGAAAAACTGTTTTTT.

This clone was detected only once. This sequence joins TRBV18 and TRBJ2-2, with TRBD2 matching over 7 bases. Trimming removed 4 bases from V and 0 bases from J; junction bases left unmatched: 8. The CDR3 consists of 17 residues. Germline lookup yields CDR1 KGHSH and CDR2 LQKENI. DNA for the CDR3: TGTGCCAGCTCACTCTATTCTAGCGGCGCGAACACCGGGGAGCTGTTTTTT. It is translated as CASSLYSSGANTGELFF. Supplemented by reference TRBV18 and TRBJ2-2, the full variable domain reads NAGVMQNPRHLVRRRGQEARLRCSPMKGHSHVYWYRQLPEEGLKFMVYLQKENIIDESGMPKERFSAEFPKEGPSILRIQQVVRGDSAAYFCASSLYSSGANTGELFFGEGSRLTVL.

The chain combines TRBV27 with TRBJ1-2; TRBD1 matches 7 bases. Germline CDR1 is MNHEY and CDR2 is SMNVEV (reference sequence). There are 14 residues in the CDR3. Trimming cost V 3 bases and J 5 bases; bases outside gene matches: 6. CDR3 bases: TGTGCCAGCAGTTTTCTCGGGACAGCGTATGGCTACACCTTC. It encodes CASSFLGTAYGYTF.

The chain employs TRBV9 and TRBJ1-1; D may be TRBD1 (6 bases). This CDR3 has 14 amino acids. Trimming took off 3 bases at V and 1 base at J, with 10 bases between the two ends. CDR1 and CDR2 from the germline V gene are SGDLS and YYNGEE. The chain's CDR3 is CASSDDRRNTEAFF. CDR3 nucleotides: TGTGCCAGCAGCGATGACAGGAGGAACACTGAAGCTTTCTTT.

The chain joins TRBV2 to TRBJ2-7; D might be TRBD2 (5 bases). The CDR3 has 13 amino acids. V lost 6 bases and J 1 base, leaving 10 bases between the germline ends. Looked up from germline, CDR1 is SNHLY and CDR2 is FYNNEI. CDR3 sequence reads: CASREDGSYEQYF. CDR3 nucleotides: TGTGCCAGCAGGGAGGACGGATCCTACGAGCAGTACTTC.

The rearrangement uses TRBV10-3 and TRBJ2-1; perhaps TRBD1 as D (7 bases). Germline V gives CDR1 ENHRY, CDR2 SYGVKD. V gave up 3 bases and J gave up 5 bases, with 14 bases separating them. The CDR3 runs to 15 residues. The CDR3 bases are TGTGCCATCAGTGATGCAGGGGGGTTCGACAATGAGCAGTTCTTC. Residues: CAISDAGGFDNEQFF.

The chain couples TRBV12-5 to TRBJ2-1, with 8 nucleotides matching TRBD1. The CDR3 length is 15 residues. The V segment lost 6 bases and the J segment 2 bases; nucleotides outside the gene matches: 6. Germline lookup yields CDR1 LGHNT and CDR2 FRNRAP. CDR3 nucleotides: TGTGCTAGTGGGAGCCGGGACAGGCCCTACAATGAGCAGTTCTTC. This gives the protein CASGSRDRPYNEQFF.

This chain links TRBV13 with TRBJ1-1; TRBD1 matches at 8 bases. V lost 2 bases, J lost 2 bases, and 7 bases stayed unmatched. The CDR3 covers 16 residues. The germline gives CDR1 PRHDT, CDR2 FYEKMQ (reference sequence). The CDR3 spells CASSLFRTGTNTEAFF. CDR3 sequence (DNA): TGTGCCAGCAGCTTATTTAGGACAGGGACCAACACTGAAGCTTTCTTT.

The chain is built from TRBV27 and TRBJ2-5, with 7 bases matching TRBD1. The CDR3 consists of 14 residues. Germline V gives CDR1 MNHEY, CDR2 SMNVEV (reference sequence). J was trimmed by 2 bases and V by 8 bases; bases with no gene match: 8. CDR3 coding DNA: TGTGCCAGCGGGAGCCGGACAGGACAAGAGACCCAGTACTTC. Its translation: CASGSRTGQETQYF.

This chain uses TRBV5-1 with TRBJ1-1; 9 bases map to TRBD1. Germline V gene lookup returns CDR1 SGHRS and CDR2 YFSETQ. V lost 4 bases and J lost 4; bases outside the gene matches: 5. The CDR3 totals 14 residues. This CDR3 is CASSIVGQGTEAFF. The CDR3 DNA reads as TGCGCCAGCAGCATAGTGGGACAGGGCACTGAAGCTTTCTTT.

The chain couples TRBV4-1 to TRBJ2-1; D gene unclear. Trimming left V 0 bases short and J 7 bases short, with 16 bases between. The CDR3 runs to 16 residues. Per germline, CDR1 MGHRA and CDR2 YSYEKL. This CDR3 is CASSQEDGDDLNEQFF. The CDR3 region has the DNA TGCGCCAGCAGCCAAGAAGACGGAGACGACCTAAATGAGCAGTTCTTC.

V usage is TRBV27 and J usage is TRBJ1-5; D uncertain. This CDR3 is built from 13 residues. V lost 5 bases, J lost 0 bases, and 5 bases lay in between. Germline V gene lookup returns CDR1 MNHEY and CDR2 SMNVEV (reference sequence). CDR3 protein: CASSIHSNQPQHF. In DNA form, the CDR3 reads TGTGCCAGCAGTATACATAGCAATCAGCCCCAGCATTTT.